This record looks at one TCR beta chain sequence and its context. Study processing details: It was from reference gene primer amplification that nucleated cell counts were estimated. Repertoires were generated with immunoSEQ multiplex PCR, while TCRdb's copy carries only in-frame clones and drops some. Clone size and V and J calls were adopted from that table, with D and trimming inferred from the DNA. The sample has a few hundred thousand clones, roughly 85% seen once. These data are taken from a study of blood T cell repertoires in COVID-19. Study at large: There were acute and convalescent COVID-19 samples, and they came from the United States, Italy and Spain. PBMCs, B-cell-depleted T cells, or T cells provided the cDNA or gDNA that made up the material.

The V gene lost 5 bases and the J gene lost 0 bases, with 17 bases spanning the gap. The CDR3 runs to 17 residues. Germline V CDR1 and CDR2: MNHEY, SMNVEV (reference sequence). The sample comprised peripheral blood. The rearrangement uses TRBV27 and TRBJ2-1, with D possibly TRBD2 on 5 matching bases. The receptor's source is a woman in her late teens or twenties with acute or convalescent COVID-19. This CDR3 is CASSPPPPGVSYNEQFF. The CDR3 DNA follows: TGTGCCAGCAGTCCACCCCCTCCCGGGGTCTCCTACAATGAGCAGTTCTTC.